This record looks at one T cell receptor beta chain sequence and its context. Its antigen is still unknown. No qualities accompany the bases; no much larger clone lies one base away. These data are taken from a study of liver allograft versus peripheral blood T cells (dated by TCRdb to the early 2020s). Background for the entire study: In liver transplant recipients, the study looked at T cell receptor repertoires in the peripheral blood and set them against the repertoires found within the transplanted livers.

The research as a whole found: The T cell receptor repertoires within liver allografts were reported to be different from the T cell receptor repertoires detected in peripheral blood.

These reads were obtained on an Illumina MiSeq. In-frame beta chains were kept once TCRdb had trimmed the public reads at Q25 with fastp and called clones with MiXCR. When rows share a CDR3 protein, they turn into one entry using the most common DNA and genes. Counted in this sample were about 16,000 distinct CDR3 sequences; 22% of them appeared once. The top ten constitute roughly 13% of the sample. The junction carries 11 bases between V and J, which are trimmed by 3 bases and 2 bases respectively. From the germline V gene (reference sequence), CDR1 is DFQATT and CDR2 is SNEGSKA. From the cysteine through the phenylalanine, the CDR3 covers 13 amino acids. Of all the DNA, just the CDR3 is kept, 39 bases in frame from base 1.

The clonotype comes from a human patient who had a liver transplant. After a transplant, some T cells may be the graft donor's own cells. This receptor chain uses TRBV20-1 and TRBJ2-7, with TRBD1 tentatively as D gene (6 bases match). Read as DNA, the sequence is TGCAGTGCTAGCAGGGGACAACCCTACGAGCAGTACTTC. It translates to CSASRGQPYEQYF.